This is a list of T cell receptor beta chains from one sample in a study of metastatic and nonmetastatic thyroid tumors. TCRdb recomputed clones from the PCR reads via MiXCR. This table has approximately 12,000 clones, about 21% appearing once. Material: adjacent normal tissue. The source of these receptors is a female donor with papillary thyroid cancer or a benign thyroid nodule (not recorded which). Some clones in this sample may be carry-over from other donors' samples. CDR3s include the opening cysteine and the closing phenylalanine or tryptophan. Fields, in order: D gene, J gene, CDR3 length, clone size, V gene, CDR3 DNA, CDR3 protein. D genes are given only for firm matches. Clone sizes are given selectively: once, few, many, or a class where the clone is expanded.

-	TRBJ2-2	13	-	TRBV6-1	TGTGCCAGCATAAGGTCTAACACCGGGGAGCCGTTTTTT	CASIRSNTGEPFF
-	TRBJ2-1	19	-	TRBV20-1	TGCAGTGCTAGACTCGCCAGCTGGGGGGCTTTGGGACATTACAATGAGCAGTTCTTC	CSARLASWGALGHYNEQFF
TRBD1	TRBJ2-7	13	few	TRBV6-1	TGTGCCAGCAGCCCCAGGGGGACACTCGAGCAGTACTTC	CASSPRGTLEQYF
-	TRBJ2-1	12	medium-sized	TRBV28	TGTGCCAGCAGGGGAAGCGGGCCGGCTCAGTTCTTC	CASRGSGPAQFF
TRBD1	TRBJ1-2	14	medium-sized	TRBV28	TGTGCCAGCAGTTTATTCCAGGGGGTCACGGGCTACACCTTC	CASSLFQGVTGYTF
-	TRBJ1-1	13	many	TRBV13	TGTGCCAGCAGCTTTAGTACGAACACTGAAGCTTTCTTT	CASSFSTNTEAFF
-	TRBJ2-5	15	medium-sized	TRBV27	TGTGCCAGCAGTTTATGGGGGACACCCCAAGAGACCCAGTACTTC	CASSLWGTPQETQYF
-	TRBJ2-1	18	-	TRBV11-2	-	CASIDRAGDPVLRARQFF
-	TRBJ1-5	15	few	TRBV12-3/TRBV12-4	TGTGCCAGCAGTTTAGGAGGGGGGAGCAATCAGCCCCAGCATTTT	CASSLGGGSNQPQHF
TRBD1	TRBJ1-2	16	many	TRBV7-8	TGTGCCAGCAGCCTCCCGGGACAGGGGTCTGACTATGGCTACACCTTC	CASSLPGQGSDYGYTF
-	TRBJ2-1	13	many	TRBV7-2	TGTGCCAGCAGCTCTCCCTTCGTCAGCGAGCAGTTCTTC	CASSSPFVSEQFF
-	TRBJ1-3	12	medium-sized	TRBV28	TGTGCCAGCAGTTTTCTGGGGGACACCATATATTTT	CASSFLGDTIYF
-	TRBJ2-5	17	many	TRBV5-1	TGCGCCAGCAGCTTGCTCGTAGGAGTAGGAGTTGGAGAGACCCAGTACTTC	CASSLLVGVGVGETQYF
-	TRBJ1-1	14	-	TRBV6-1	TGTGCCAGCACCAGCGGCCGGGACGTAAAGGAAGCTTTCTTT	CASTSGRDVKEAFF
TRBD2	TRBJ2-1	17	many	TRBV9	TGTGCCAGCAGCGGCGGGACTAGCGGGGGTTCCTACAATGAGCAGTTCTTC	CASSGGTSGGSYNEQFF
TRBD1	TRBJ2-7	14	few	TRBV20-1	TGCAGTGCTAGGTGGGACAGGGGGCCTCACGAGCAGTACTTC	CSARWDRGPHEQYF
-	TRBJ1-5	15	medium-sized	TRBV6-1	TGTGCCAGCAGTCAACTCGGGGGTTGGGGTCAGCCCCAGCATTTT	CASSQLGGWGQPQHF
-	TRBJ2-7	13	few	TRBV29-1	TGCAGCGTGTATCGGGACGGCTCCTACGAGCAGTACTTC	CSVYRDGSYEQYF
TRBD1	TRBJ2-7	14	medium-sized	TRBV2	TGTGCCAGCAGTGAGACAGGGCTCCGCAACGAGCAGTACTTC	CASSETGLRNEQYF
-	TRBJ1-1	13	few	TRBV12-5	TGTGCTAGTGGTTTTCGGGGCGCGTCTGAAGCTTTCTTT	CASGFRGASEAFF
TRBD2	TRBJ2-7	15	many	TRBV9	TGTGCCAGCAGCGTAGGGCCAGCGGGAGTCAACGAGCAGTACTTC	CASSVGPAGVNEQYF
-	TRBJ2-2	14	few	TRBV12-3/TRBV12-4	TGTGCCAGCAGTCTTGTAGGTACGACCGGGGAGCTGTTTTTT	CASSLVGTTGELFF
TRBD1	TRBJ1-4	16	-	TRBV19	TGTGCCAGTAGTCCAATTAGTACAGGGGAAGAGGAAAAACTTTTTTTT	CASSPISTGEEEKLFF
TRBD2	TRBJ2-5	14	many	TRBV7-9	TGTGCCAGCGGCTCGCGGGAGGGCTACGAGACCCAGTACTTC	CASGSREGYETQYF
-	TRBJ2-2	18	medium-sized	TRBV5-1	TGCGCCAGCAGCCTACTAGGAGGTGGGCCCTCGAACACCGGGGAGCTGTTTTTT	CASSLLGGGPSNTGELFF
TRBD2	TRBJ2-3	17	many	TRBV20-1	TGCAGTGCTAGAGATCCGGCTAGCGGGGGGGAATCAGATACGCAGTATTTT	CSARDPASGGESDTQYF
-	TRBJ1-3	14	many	TRBV24-1	TGTGCCACCAGTGATAGAGGGTCTGGAAACACCATATATTTT	CATSDRGSGNTIYF
TRBD2	TRBJ2-3	12	medium-sized	TRBV27	TGTGCCAGCAGTTTGCGGGGGGATACGCAGTATTTT	CASSLRGDTQYF
TRBD1	TRBJ1-2	14	many	TRBV6-2/TRBV6-3	TGTGCCAGCACGCCGACAGGGACTAACTATGGCCACACCTTC	CASTPTGTNYGHTF
-	TRBJ2-2	13	few	TRBV27	TGTGCCAGCAGTTTCCCGAACACCGGGGAGCTGTTTTTT	CASSFPNTGELFF
-	TRBJ2-3	15	many	TRBV20-1	TGCAGTGCTAGGGGACCCCCAAAGCAGTCAGATACGCAGTATTTT	CSARGPPKQSDTQYF
-	TRBJ2-7	15	many	TRBV4-1	TGCGCCAGCAGCCATACGGACATCTTCTCCTACGAGCAGTACTTC	CASSHTDIFSYEQYF
-	TRBJ2-3	12	-	TRBV29-1	TGCAGCGTTGTCCTAGGAGGGGAGACGCAGTCTTTT	CSVVLGGETQSF
TRBD2	TRBJ2-7	16	many	TRBV5-5	TGTGCCAGCAGCTTAAAGCCAGCGGGAGGTCTCTACGAGCAGTACTTC	CASSLKPAGGLYEQYF
TRBD2	TRBJ2-1	11	many	TRBV20-1	TGCAGTGCTAAGCGGGGCAATGAGCAGTTCTTC	CSAKRGNEQFF
-	TRBJ1-6	13	medium-sized	TRBV28	TGTGCCAGCAGTTCCTACAGAAATTCACCCCTCCACTTT	CASSSYRNSPLHF
TRBD2	TRBJ2-3	17	many	TRBV7-8	TGTGCCAGCAGCCCCCGGGGACTAGCGGGAAGCACAGATACGCAGTATTTT	CASSPRGLAGSTDTQYF
TRBD1	TRBJ2-7	13	few	TRBV27	TGTGCCAGCAGCGCGGGACAGGGCTACGAGCAGTACTTC	CASSAGQGYEQYF
TRBD2	TRBJ2-1	15	medium-sized	TRBV5-1	TGCGCCAGCAGGTCTAGCGGGAGAGTCGGGGGTGAGCAGTTCTTC	CASRSSGRVGGEQFF
TRBD1	TRBJ1-3	16	large	TRBV30	TGTGCCTGGTGGGCCCTTGGAAGGGGGCAAGGAAACACCATATATTTT	CAWWALGRGQGNTIYF
TRBD1	TRBJ2-7	13	-	TRBV11-2	TGTGCCAGCAGCTTGACAGGGGGTTACGAGCAGTACTTC	CASSLTGGYEQYF
TRBD1	TRBJ1-2	14	many	TRBV7-9	TGTGCCAGCAGCCATGGGCCAGGGGGAGAAGGCTACACCTTC	CASSHGPGGEGYTF
-	TRBJ1-2	14	medium-sized	TRBV6-2/TRBV6-3	TGTGCCAGCAGTTACCCCCTGGACTGGTATGGCTACACCTTC	CASSYPLDWYGYTF
-	TRBJ1-6	14	many	TRBV19	TGTGCCAGTAGTATAGACCAGGGTCGGGCACCCCTCCACTTT	CASSIDQGRAPLHF
-	TRBJ1-2	14	-	TRBV7-9	TGTGCCAGCAGCTTTGACAGCCGGACGCAAGGCTACACCTTC	CASSFDSRTQGYTF
-	TRBJ2-7	14	many	TRBV2	TGTGCCAGCAAACCCAGCGGGCCCAACTACGAGCAGTACTTC	CASKPSGPNYEQYF
-	TRBJ2-6	15	medium-sized	TRBV12-3/TRBV12-4	TGTGCCAGCAGGCGCTTGGGGGCTGGGGCCAACGTCCTGACTTTC	CASRRLGAGANVLTF
-	TRBJ1-5	16	-	TRBV5-6	TGTGCCAGCAGCTTGTCGGACAGTATGGGCAATCAGCCCCAGCATTTT	CASSLSDSMGNQPQHF
TRBD1	TRBJ1-2	15	-	TRBV2	TGTGCCAGCACCGGACAGGGGGCGCAAAGCTATGGCTACACCTTC	CASTGQGAQSYGYTF
TRBD1	TRBJ1-2	13	medium-sized	TRBV6-1	TGTGCCAGCAGATACGACAGGGGAGGTGGCTACACCTTC	CASRYDRGGGYTF
-	TRBJ1-2	14	few	TRBV6-2/TRBV6-3	TGTGCCAGCAGTTACTCTCAGGACATGTCCGGCTACACCTTC	CASSYSQDMSGYTF
-	TRBJ1-1	14	many	TRBV18	TGTGCCAGCTCACCACCCGGAGGAGGAACTGAAGCTTTCTTT	CASSPPGGGTEAFF
-	TRBJ2-2	14	few	TRBV12-3/TRBV12-4	TGTGCCAGCAGTTTCGCACAGAACACCGGGGAGCTGTTTTTT	CASSFAQNTGELFF
TRBD2	TRBJ2-1	14	large	TRBV6-1	TGTGCCAGCCAGAGCGGGAGCTCCTACAATGAGCAGTTCTTC	CASQSGSSYNEQFF